The next 2 T cell receptor beta chains were all read from a single sample in a study of memory CD8 T cells in hepatitis C reinfection (TCRdb year 2017). This sample's time point label indicates: late/post reinfection, 12 to 24 weeks after detection. The sorted cells were sequenced directly ex vivo, without any in vitro expansion ahead of TCR sequencing. Libraries were made using the immunoSEQ multiplex PCR assay. TCRdb re-hosts the immuneACCESS table, in-frame sequences only. Its copies lack some clones; in the studies checked, an unresolved V gene accounts for under half of them, and the cause for the rest is not known. The sample records about 50,000 clones, 89% of which are singletons. The biggest ten clones account for around 0.78% of the sample. What was sequenced was naive CD8+ T cells sorted from blood. Interpreted using the paper, the cell subset or site label stands for: total naive CD8+CD45RO- T cells. These receptor sequences come from a young man with hepatitis C virus infection.

The chain employs TRBV27 and TRBJ2-7, with D possibly TRBD2 on 6 matching bases. Germline loops: CDR1 MNHEY, CDR2 SMNVEV (reference sequence). V lost 1 base to trimming and J lost 4 bases, with 20 bases between them. CDR3 length: 17 residues. Here the CDR3 reads CASSLFGGRELGYEQYF. The CDR3 DNA is TGTGCCAGCAGTTTATTTGGGGGACGGGAGCTCGGGTACGAGCAGTACTTC.

This clone is a singleton in its sample. The genes are TRBV6-5 and TRBJ2-5, with 7 bases matching TRBD1. The J call may not be correct, given that the DNA end is closer to TRBJ2-7. Per germline, CDR1 MNHEY and CDR2 SVGAGI. The CDR3 sequence is 15 residues long. The DNA for the CDR3 is TGTGCCAGCAGTGTGACGACAGGGATCTATTACGAGCAGTACTTC. Its translation is CASSVTTGIYYEQYF.